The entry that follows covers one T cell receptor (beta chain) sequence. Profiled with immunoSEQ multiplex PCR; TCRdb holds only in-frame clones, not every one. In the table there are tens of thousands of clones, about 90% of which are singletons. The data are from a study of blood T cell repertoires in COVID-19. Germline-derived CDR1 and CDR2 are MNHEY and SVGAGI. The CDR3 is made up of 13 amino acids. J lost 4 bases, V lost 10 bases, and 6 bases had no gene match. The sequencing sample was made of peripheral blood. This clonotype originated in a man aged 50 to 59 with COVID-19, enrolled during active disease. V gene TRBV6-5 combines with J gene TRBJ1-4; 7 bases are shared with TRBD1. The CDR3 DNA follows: TGTGCCACCTCGGGACAGTATAATGAAAAACTGTTTTTT. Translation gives CATSGQYNEKLFF.